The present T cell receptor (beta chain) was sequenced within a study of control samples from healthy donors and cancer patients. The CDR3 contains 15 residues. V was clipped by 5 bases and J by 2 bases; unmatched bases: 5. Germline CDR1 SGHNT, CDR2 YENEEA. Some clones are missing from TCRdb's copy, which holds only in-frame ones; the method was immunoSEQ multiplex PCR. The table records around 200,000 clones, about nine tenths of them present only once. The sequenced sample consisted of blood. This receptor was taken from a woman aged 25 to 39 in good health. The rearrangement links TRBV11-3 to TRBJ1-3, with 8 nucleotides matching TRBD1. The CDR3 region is CASSPWDRPGNTIYF. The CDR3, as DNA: TGTGCCAGCAGCCCATGGGACAGGCCTGGAAACACCATATATTTT.